Presented here are 20 T cell receptor beta chains from one specimen sequenced in a study of shared clonotypes between healthy human individuals. Assay: immunoSEQ multiplex PCR; the TCRdb copy retains only in-frame clones and omits some. The table has about 1 million clones, around three quarters seen once; the top ten hold more than 0.5%. Sequenced input: memory CD4+ T cells from PBMCs. The subset here: CD45RA-negative fraction. These receptors all come from a man aged 18 to 35 in good health. Some clones in this sample may be carry-over from other donors' samples.

In its sample, this clone was seen a few times. Other DNA sequences within the sample encode an identical CDR3. This chain uses TRBV5-1 with TRBJ2-5; D might be TRBD2 (6 bases). This CDR3 is built from 13 residues. Trimming took 1 base from V and 4 from J, leaving 8 bases between them. Germline V lookup: CDR1 SGHRS, CDR2 YFSETQ. CDR3 region: CASSLTGGETQYF. Here the CDR3 DNA reads TGCGCCAGCAGCTTGACCGGGGGAGAGACCCAGTACTTC.

This clone was detected a few times. This rearrangement joins TRBV7-2 to TRBJ2-5; 12 bases align to TRBD1. Germline CDR1 and CDR2: SGHTA and FQGNSA. The CDR3 covers 17 residues. Unmatched junction bases numbered 12, after V lost 5 bases and J lost 5 bases. The CDR3 loop reads CASSPGWGQGAHETQYF. CDR3 in DNA: TGTGCCAGCAGCCCCGGTTGGGGACAGGGGGCGCATGAGACCCAGTACTTC.

V is TRBV11-3 and J is TRBJ2-3; no reliable D call. The CDR3 consists of 13 residues. Germline-derived CDR1 and CDR2 are SGHNT and YENEEA. Trimming stripped 1 base from V and 4 bases from J, with 6 bases between. Here the CDR3 reads CASSLVWSDTQYF. The CDR3 DNA follows: TGTGCCAGCAGCTTAGTATGGTCAGATACGCAGTATTTT.

Of note for this clone: This same CDR3 is encoded by further DNA sequences in the sample. This chain connects TRBV20-1 to TRBJ2-1, with D tentatively TRBD2 (5 bases). Trimming left V 3 bases short and J 10 bases short, with 7 bases between. CDR1 and CDR2 from the germline V gene are DFQATT and SNEGSKA (reference sequence). The CDR3 totals 10 residues. The DNA for the CDR3 is TGCAGTGCTAGCGACTACGAGCAGTTCTTC. Its translation: CSASDYEQFF.

The rearrangement links TRBV10-1 to TRBJ2-1, with 8 bases fitting TRBD2. The junction had 13 bases not matched to a gene; V was cut back by 3 bases and J by 6 bases. This CDR3 is built from 17 residues. CDR1 and CDR2 (germline): WNHNN, SYGVQD (reference sequence). The CDR3 sequence: CASSDLPSGRPVNEQFF. The CDR3 DNA follows: TGCGCCAGCAGTGACCTACCCAGCGGGAGACCCGTCAATGAGCAGTTCTTC.

This clone came up a few times. The V and J genes are TRBV19 and TRBJ2-5; D is undetermined. The germline V gene encodes CDR1 LNHDA and CDR2 SQIVND (reference sequence). The CDR3 extends over 16 amino acids. The V end lost 5 bases, the J end lost 9 bases, and 25 bases lay between the germline ends. The CDR3 loop reads CASSPNPPAVYKAQYF. CDR3 coding DNA: TGTGCCAGTAGTCCCAACCCTCCGGCGGTTTATAAGGCCCAGTACTTC.

A single count supports this clone. The chain recombines TRBV7-9 with TRBJ2-6; 9 bases are shared with TRBD1. CDR3 length: 18 amino acids. Germline-derived CDR1 and CDR2 are SEHNR and FQNEAQ (reference sequence). After removal of 5 bases from V and 1 base from J, the junction contained 9 bases not matched to a gene. CDR3 nucleotides: TGTGCCAGCAGCCCGGTGGACAGGGGAGGTTCTGGGGCCAACGTCCTGACTTTC. As protein: CASSPVDRGGSGANVLTF.

To note about this clone: Other DNA sequences in this sample translate to the same CDR3. The DNA for the CDR3 is TGTGCCAGCTCACCAGGGACGATATACGAGCAGTACTTC. Its translation is CASSPGTIYEQYF. This sequence joins TRBV18 and TRBJ2-7, with D tentatively TRBD1 or TRBD2 (5 bases each). CDR3 length: 13 residues. Germline CDR1 reads KGHSH; CDR2 reads LQKENI. Trimming removed 2 bases from V and 4 bases from J, with 9 bases in between.

This sequence joins TRBV6-5 and TRBJ1-2; D is uncertain. With 4 bases removed from V and 3 bases from J, the gap between germline ends came to 12 bases. The CDR3 runs 14 residues. The germline V gene has CDR1 MNHEY and CDR2 SVGAGI. The CDR3, as DNA: TGTGCCAGCAGTTTTCAAGGAAACTACTATGGCTACACCTTC. Its protein product is CASSFQGNYYGYTF.

The gene calls are TRBV7-3 and TRBJ2-1, with TRBD2 matching 8 bases. V gave up 2 bases and J gave up 9 bases; unmatched junction bases: 15. The CDR3 is made up of 17 amino acids. Germline CDR1 SGHTA, CDR2 FQGTGA. CDR3 DNA: TGTGCCAGCAGCTTATCACCCACCGAGCGGGAGCGATGTGAGCAGTTCTTC. Its translation: CASSLSPTERERCEQFF. Full variable domain (rest looked up from reference TRBV7-3 and TRBJ2-1): GAGVSQTPSNKVTEKGKYVELRCDPISGHTALYWYRQSLGQGPEFLIYFQGTGAADDSGLPNDRFFAVRPEGSVSTLKIQRTERGDSAVYLCASSLSPTERERCEQFFGPGTRLTVL.

The chain links TRBV18 to TRBJ1-2; no definite D call. V dropped 3 bases and J dropped 4 bases, with 21 bases sitting between them. CDR3 length: 17 amino acids. Germline V gives CDR1 KGHSH, CDR2 LQKENI. In DNA, the CDR3 is TGTGCCAGCTCACCCAGTGAGGGCAGCAAACGAATCTATGGCTACACCTTC. Its protein product is CASSPSEGSKRIYGYTF.

This clone was found once. The DNA of the CDR3 is TGTGCCAGCAGCCAAGAGTTAGGAAGCTCCTTCAATCAGCCCCAGCATTTT. Protein sequence: CASSQELGSSFNQPQHF. The chain uses TRBV4-2 and TRBJ1-5; D uncertain. The CDR3 is 17 amino acids. Trimming took 0 bases from V and 3 from J, leaving 15 bases between them. CDR1 and CDR2 (germline): LGHNA, YNFKEQ.

Remarks on this clone: Just one base apart from a much larger clone, this may be a read error. The V and J genes are TRBV7-9 and TRBJ2-2; D is possibly TRBD2 (5 bases). The CDR3 loop spans 14 amino acids. In germline, CDR1 is SEHNR, CDR2 FQNEAQ (reference sequence). This CDR3 reads CASGFGVTTGELFF. Written as DNA, the CDR3 is TGTGCCAGCGGCTTCGGGGTAACCACCGGGGAGCTGTTTTTT.

The chain joins TRBV7-9 to TRBJ2-5; D remains unclear. V was pared by 1 base and J by 3 bases, with 12 bases between. The CDR3 sequence is 15 residues long. Germline V lookup: CDR1 SEHNR, CDR2 FQNEAQ (reference sequence). This CDR3 reads CASSLGLGSKETQYF. The DNA of the CDR3 is TGTGCCAGCAGCTTAGGTTTGGGCAGTAAAGAGACCCAGTACTTC. Supplemented by reference TRBV7-9 and TRBJ2-5, the full variable domain reads DTGVSQNPRHKITKRGQNVTFRCDPISEHNRLYWYRQTLGQGPEFLTYFQNEAQLEKSRLLSDRFSAERPKGSFSTLEIQRTEQGDSAMYLCASSLGLGSKETQYFGPGTRLLVL.

The chain recombines TRBV4-2 with TRBJ2-7; 7 bases line up with TRBD2. This CDR3 contains 15 residues. Per the germline V gene, CDR1 is LGHNA and CDR2 is YNFKEQ. V was pared by 5 bases and J by 2 bases, with 9 bases of the junction left unmatched. The CDR3 nucleotides are TGTGCCAGCAGCTTCGGACTAGAGACCCCCTACGAGCAGTACTTC. Encoded protein: CASSFGLETPYEQYF.

The gene calls are TRBV18 and TRBJ2-7; D ambiguous. Trimming took 6 bases from V and 2 from J, leaving 5 bases between them. Germline loops: CDR1 KGHSH, CDR2 LQKENI. CDR3 size: 11 residues. CDR3 in DNA: TGTGCCAGCTCTCAGGCCTACGAGCAGTACTTC. Translation gives CASSQAYEQYF.

The chain employs TRBV28 and TRBJ1-2; D uncertain. Germline CDR1 reads MDHEN; CDR2 reads SYDVKM. V lost 3 bases, J lost 6 bases, and 8 bases lay in between. The CDR3 is made up of 12 amino acids. CDR3 coding DNA: TGTGCCAGCAGTTTCCGCCGCGATGGCTACACCTTC. This translates into CASSFRRDGYTF.

The rearrangement uses TRBV5-6 and TRBJ1-2; no reliable D call. The CDR3 runs 13 residues. Deletions cut 0 bases from V and 2 bases from J, with 5 bases between. Germline V gives CDR1 SGHDT, CDR2 YYEEEE. The CDR3 DNA reads TGTGCCAGCAGCTTGGTCAGCAACTATGGCTACACCTTC. It yields the protein CASSLVSNYGYTF. Combining the CDR3 with reference TRBV5-6 and TRBJ1-2 gives the whole variable domain DAGVTQSPTHLIKTRGQQVTLRCSPKSGHDTVSWYQQALGQGPQFIFQYYEEEERQRGNFPDRFSGHQFPNYSSELNVNALLLGDSALYLCASSLVSNYGYTFGSGTRLTVV.

This sequence joins TRBV5-1 and TRBJ2-3, with D uncertain. Deletions cut 3 bases from V and 2 bases from J, with 13 bases between. The germline V gene has CDR1 SGHRS and CDR2 YFSETQ. The length of the CDR3 is 15 residues. CDR3 loop: CASSYAGFNTDTQYF. CDR3 coding DNA: TGCGCCAGCAGCTACGCAGGTTTTAACACAGATACGCAGTATTTT.

On this clone: This may be a read error: a much more frequent sequence differs by one nucleotide. The chain carries TRBV27 and TRBJ2-1; the D is unclear. Germline V gene sequence: CDR1 MNHEY, CDR2 SMNVEV (reference sequence). The length of the CDR3 is 14 residues. In nucleotides, the CDR3 is TGTGCCAGCACGCAAGGCCGCTCCTACAATGAGCAGCTCTTC. It specifies CASTQGRSYNEQLF.